These 25 T cell receptor beta chains originate from one sample sequenced in a study of T cells in Graves' hyperthyroidism and ophthalmopathy. Amplification of TCR beta CDR3 regions was performed using RNA transcripts as template. HTBI primers drove first-round RT-PCR of the TCR CDR3. TCRdb used MiXCR to reprocess the multiplex PCR reads, holding one entry per CDR3 protein. The sample carries 400,000 to 550,000 distinct CDR3 sequences, approximately 15% recorded once. The specimen was blood. The source of these receptors is a woman younger than 35 with Graves' hyperthyroidism.

The chain recombines TRBV6-5 with TRBJ2-7, with a possible D match to TRBD1 (6 bases). Germline V gene data show CDR1 as MNHEY and CDR2 as SVGAGI. This CDR3 has 15 residues. Trimming shortened V by 2 bases and J by 2 bases, and 13 bases separated the two germline ends. The CDR3 bases are TGTGCCAGCAGTTACGACAGGACGTCGACCTACGAGCAGTACTTC. Its protein product is CASSYDRTSTYEQYF.

There are many counts of this clonotype. This chain joins TRBV29-1 and TRBJ1-1; 10 bases fit TRBD1. Germline V gene data show CDR1 as SQVTM and CDR2 as ANQGSEA. The V segment lost 7 bases and the J segment 3 bases; nucleotides outside the gene matches: 5. This CDR3 has 13 residues. In DNA, the CDR3 is TGCAGCGCCGGGACAGGGGTGGACACTGAAGCTTTCTTT. Encoded protein: CSAGTGVDTEAFF. The full variable domain, its missing parts supplied by reference TRBV29-1 and TRBJ1-1, is SAVISQKPSRDICQRGTSLTIQCQVDSQVTMMFWYRQQPGQSLTLIATANQGSEATYESGFVIDKFPISRPNLTFSTLTVSNMSPEDSSIYLCSAGTGVDTEAFFGQGTRLTVV.

This clonotype came up many times. The chain links TRBV7-6 to TRBJ2-1; 8 bases are shared with TRBD2. Germline CDR1 SGHVS, CDR2 FNYEAQ. This CDR3 is built from 15 residues. The ends lost 1 base at V and 7 bases at J; junction bases unmatched: 6. The CDR3 here is CASSLVDGRANEQFF. CDR3 nucleotides: TGTGCCAGCAGCTTAGTCGACGGGAGGGCGAATGAGCAGTTCTTC.

The chain uses TRBV20-1 and TRBJ1-2; TRBD1 might be the D (5 bases). The V gene lost 2 bases and the J gene lost 1 base, with 8 bases spanning the gap. CDR1 and CDR2 (germline): DFQATT, SNEGSKA (reference sequence). The length of the CDR3 is 13 residues. CDR3 bases: TGCAGTGCTAGACTACAGGATAACTATGGCTACACCTTC. The encoded protein is CSARLQDNYGYTF.

This chain connects TRBV4-1 to TRBJ1-2, with D maybe TRBD1 (5 bases). Germline V lookup: CDR1 MGHRA, CDR2 YSYEKL. V dropped 0 bases and J dropped 5 bases, with 10 bases sitting between them. This CDR3 has 14 residues. CDR3 in amino acids: CASSQDRREYGYTF. DNA of the CDR3: TGCGCCAGCAGCCAAGATCGCAGGGAATATGGCTACACCTTC.

This clonotype came up a few times. The V and J genes are TRBV6-2 or TRBV6-3 and TRBJ1-4, with D possibly being TRBD1 (5 bases). Trimming took off 6 bases at V and 5 bases at J, with 13 bases between the two ends. The CDR3 spans 14 residues. CDR1 is MNHEY and CDR2 is SVGEGT in the germline V gene. The CDR3 protein is CASSLGHRNEKLFF. CDR3 in DNA: TGTGCCAGCAGCCTCGGACATAGAAATGAAAAACTGTTTTTT.

This clonotype was detected only once. This may stem from a read error, because a much larger clone lies one nucleotide away. The rearrangement uses TRBV5-1 and TRBJ1-1; D perhaps matches TRBD1 (5 bases). CDR1 and CDR2 from the germline V gene are SGHRS and YFSETQ. This CDR3 has 14 amino acids. CDR3 nucleotides: TGCGCCAGCAGCTTCCGGGACGGGAACACTGAATCTTTCTTT. Its protein product is CASSFRDGNTESFF.

The chain joins TRBV10-3 to TRBJ2-1; D unclear. Germline assignment: CDR1 ENHRY and CDR2 SYGVKD. Trimming shortened V by 4 bases and J by 0 bases, and 19 bases separated the two germline ends. CDR3 size: 18 residues. In DNA form, the CDR3 reads TGTGCCATCAGTGGTGCAGATCCCGGATCCAGCTCCTACAATGAGCAGTTCTTC. Encoded protein: CAISGADPGSSSYNEQFF.

This clonotype was counted at least ten times. V is TRBV12-3 or TRBV12-4 and J is TRBJ2-1; D remains ambiguous. Deletions cut 7 bases from V and 3 bases from J, with 16 bases between. The CDR3 is 15 residues long. CDR3 loop: CASTPNSPHYNEQFF. The CDR3 nucleotides read TGTGCCAGCACACCAAACTCTCCCCACTACAATGAGCAGTTCTTC.

This clonotype was recorded at least ten times. The gene calls are TRBV6-1 and TRBJ1-2; D uncertain. The V end was cut by 5 bases, the J end by 8 bases, with 15 bases between. In germline, CDR1 is MNHNS, CDR2 SASEGT. The length of the CDR3 is 13 residues. CDR3 residues: CASSHLDVGGYTF. DNA for the CDR3: TGTGCCAGCAGTCACCTGGATGTAGGCGGCTACACCTTC.

This clonotype was recorded at least ten times. This chain links TRBV12-5 with TRBJ1-1, with D possibly TRBD1 on 5 matching bases. Per germline, CDR1 LGHNT and CDR2 FRNRAP. This CDR3 comprises 16 residues. Trimming took off 5 bases at V and 2 bases at J, with 18 bases between the two ends. The CDR3 DNA follows: TGTGCTAGTGGTCCTGCCGAGGGCAGGGATAACACTGAAGCTTTCTTT. This translates into CASGPAEGRDNTEAFF.

This clonotype occurred many times. The rearrangement uses TRBV10-1 and TRBJ1-2; 9 bases align to TRBD1. Germline assignment: CDR1 WNHNN and CDR2 SYGVQD (reference sequence). The CDR3 spans 15 residues. J gave up 8 bases and V 1 base, and 8 bases lay outside the gene matches. The CDR3 DNA is TGCGCCAGCAGTGAGTTTCGGACAGGGGAGTACGGCTACACCTTC. Protein sequence: CASSEFRTGEYGYTF.

This clonotype appeared many times. The rearrangement joins TRBV11-2 to TRBJ2-1, with 12 bases lining up with TRBD1. The CDR3 contains 15 residues. The V gene's germline CDR1 is SGHAT and CDR2 FQNNGV. V dropped 7 bases and J dropped 7; count of bases not matched to a gene: 8. The CDR3 region has the DNA TGTGCCAGCATCAACGGGACAGGGGGCCAAAATGAGCAGTTCTTC. It codes for CASINGTGGQNEQFF. Full variable domain (missing parts from reference TRBV11-2 and TRBJ2-1): EAGVAQSPRYKIIEKRQSVAFWCNPISGHATLYWYQQILGQGPKLLIQFQNNGVVDDSQLPKDRFSAERLKGVDSTLKIQPAKLEDSAVYLCASINGTGGQNEQFFGPGTRLTVL.

The sample holds many counts of this clonotype. The V call is TRBV12-3 or TRBV12-4, the J call TRBJ2-7; 10 bases match TRBD2. Losses at the gene ends were 10 bases for V and 4 bases for J; bases not matched to a gene: 13. The CDR3 sequence is 15 residues long. The CDR3 region has the DNA TGTGCCATCGTGAGTGGCGCTAGCGGGAGTTACGAGCAGTACTTC. Translation: CAIVSGASGSYEQYF.

This clonotype was recorded at least ten times. The V and J genes are TRBV6-5 and TRBJ2-3; TRBD2 might be the D (6 bases). The CDR3 contains 15 residues. From germline, CDR1 is MNHEY and CDR2 SVGAGI. The V gene lost 2 bases and the J gene lost 1 base, with 10 bases spanning the gap. The CDR3 sequence: CASSYDASGTDTQYF. The CDR3 coding sequence is TGTGCCAGCAGTTACGACGCTAGCGGCACAGATACGCAGTATTTT.

This clonotype was detected only a few times. This may arise from a read error, as a much more abundant clone is one base away. The CDR3: CASSVSGMYEQYF. The DNA for the CDR3 is TGTGCCAGCAGCGTAAGTGGGATGTACGAGCAGTACTTC. The V call is TRBV9, the J call TRBJ2-7; D gene uncertain. Germline V gene sequence: CDR1 SGDLS, CDR2 YYNGEE. The CDR3 length is 13 residues. Trimming pared 1 base from V and 4 bases from J, leaving 9 bases between. The whole variable domain, remainder taken from reference TRBV9 and TRBJ2-7, is DSGVTQTPKHLITATGQRVTLRCSPRSGDLSVYWYQQSLDQGLQFLIQYYNGEERAKGNILERFSAQQFPDLHSELNLSSLELGDSALYFCASSVSGMYEQYFGPGTRLTVT.

This clonotype was seen repeatedly, ten times or more. The chain uses TRBV11-2 and TRBJ1-4; D is uncertain. The germline V and J ends were trimmed by 1 base and 8 bases, with 14 bases remaining between them. The CDR3 contains 15 residues. Germline V gene sequence: CDR1 SGHAT, CDR2 FQNNGV. As DNA, the CDR3 is TGTGCCAGCAGCTTAGTTGCAGGCCTTGGGGAAAAACTGTTTTTT. Encoded protein: CASSLVAGLGEKLFF.

The chain has TRBV11-2 and TRBJ1-2, with 8 bases fitting TRBD1. After removal of 5 bases from V and 5 bases from J, the junction contained 10 bases not matched to a gene. CDR3 size: 15 residues. The germline gives CDR1 SGHAT, CDR2 FQNNGV. CDR3 sequence reads: CASSPPDRVGYGYTF. CDR3 in DNA: TGTGCCAGCAGCCCCCCGGACAGGGTAGGGTATGGCTACACCTTC. The variable domain in full, with the rest retrieved from reference TRBV11-2 and TRBJ1-2, is EAGVAQSPRYKIIEKRQSVAFWCNPISGHATLYWYQQILGQGPKLLIQFQNNGVVDDSQLPKDRFSAERLKGVDSTLKIQPAKLEDSAVYLCASSPPDRVGYGYTFGSGTRLTVV.

At least ten counts were recorded for this clonotype. V gene TRBV7-6 combines with J gene TRBJ1-4; D call uncertain. Germline V lookup: CDR1 SGHVS, CDR2 FNYEAQ. The CDR3 consists of 15 residues. V was pared by 1 base and J by 6 bases, with 12 bases between. The CDR3, as DNA: TGTGCCAGCAGCTTAGGGGTCTTTGCAGATGAAAAACTGTTTTTT. It translates to CASSLGVFADEKLFF.

This clonotype was found many times. The V gene is TRBV11-1, the J gene TRBJ1-4; TRBD1 matches at 7 bases. There are 14 residues in the CDR3. V was pared by 5 bases and J by 5 bases, with 5 bases of the junction left unmatched. Germline CDR1 reads SGHAT; CDR2 reads FQDESV (reference sequence). The CDR3 loop reads CASSPRDRNEKLFF. In nucleotides, the CDR3 is TGTGCCAGCAGCCCGAGGGACAGAAATGAAAAACTGTTTTTT.

This clonotype was counted ten times or more. V usage is TRBV7-2 and J usage is TRBJ2-3, with 9 positions matching TRBD2. Germline loops: CDR1 SGHTA, CDR2 FQGNSA. The CDR3 has 16 residues. V was pared by 2 bases and J by 5 bases, with 8 bases of the junction left unmatched. For the CDR3, the DNA is TGTGCCAGCAGCTTAAGGGCGGGAGGGCCGATAGATACGCAGTATTTT. As protein: CASSLRAGGPIDTQYF.

This clonotype was recorded only once. The chain has TRBV7-3 and TRBJ2-3, with no clear D. V was clipped by 5 bases and J by 7 bases, with 10 bases between them. The V gene's germline CDR1 is SGHTA and CDR2 FQGTGA. This CDR3 spans 12 amino acids. The CDR3 nucleotides are TGTGCCAGCAGCCACAAACTCTATACGCAGTATTTT. It translates to CASSHKLYTQYF.

This clonotype was counted a few times. The CDR3 nucleotides read TGTGCCTGGAGTAGAGACACCCCATTAAGGTACTTC. Protein sequence: CAWSRDTPLRYF. The J gene is TRBJ2-4, the V gene TRBV30, with unresolved D. Germline values: CDR1 GTSNPN, CDR2 SVGIG (reference sequence). The germline V and J ends were trimmed by 2 bases and 15 bases, with 17 bases remaining between them. The CDR3 has 12 residues.

This chain uses TRBV10-3 with TRBJ2-7; 8 bases line up with TRBD1. This CDR3 region has 14 residues. V lost 3 bases and J lost 3; bases outside the gene matches: 4. Germline lookup yields CDR1 ENHRY and CDR2 SYGVKD. The CDR3 bases are TGTGCCATCAGTGACCCCGGACAGGGCTACGAGCAGTACGTC. This sequence encodes CAISDPGQGYEQYV.

There are a few counts of this clonotype. The V gene is TRBV18, the J gene TRBJ2-7; D perhaps matches TRBD2 (5 bases). This CDR3 spans 16 amino acids. Looked up from germline, CDR1 is KGHSH and CDR2 is LQKENI. V lost 1 base to trimming and J lost 7 bases, with 20 bases between them. CDR3 DNA sequence: TGTGCCAGCTCACCACAGGGTCAGCCCCATACGGGAGAGCAGTACGTC. It encodes CASSPQGQPHTGEQYV.